This T cell receptor (beta chain) was identified in a study of radiotherapy plus CTLA-4 blockade in lung cancer. Looking at the study overall: Across the patients, objective responses occurred in about 19%, and disease control in 30% to 35%.

This clone was picked up a small number of times. Additional DNA sequences in this sample encode the identical CDR3. Deletions cut 0 bases from V and 4 bases from J, with 14 bases between. CDR1 and CDR2 from the germline V gene are SGDLS and YYNGEE. This CDR3 comprises 16 residues. Assay used: immunoSEQ multiplex PCR; TCRdb lists only in-frame clones, some missing. Here the sample spans 30,000 to 40,000 clones, about 69% being singletons. The V call is TRBV9, the J call TRBJ2-1; tentatively, D is TRBD2 (6 bases). Sequenced here: peripheral blood, sampled from a patient treated with radiotherapy plus ipilimumab. The receptor was derived from a human donor with non-small cell lung cancer that progressed on radiotherapy plus ipilimumab. For the CDR3, the DNA is TGTGCCAGCAGCGTAGGCGGGGATCCCTCGTACAATGAGCAGTTCTTC. Translation gives CASSVGGDPSYNEQFF. Full variable domain (remainder filled in from reference TRBV9 and TRBJ2-1): DSGVTQTPKHLITATGQRVTLRCSPRSGDLSVYWYQQSLDQGLQFLIQYYNGEERAKGNILERFSAQQFPDLHSELNLSSLELGDSALYFCASSVGGDPSYNEQFFGPGTRLTVL.